This T cell receptor (beta chain) was captured in a study of CD8 T cells in Susac syndrome. Sequencing of TCR beta was performed on blood CD8+ and CD4+ T cells. Control patients had untreated stable or active relapsing-remitting multiple sclerosis by revised McDonald criteria. TEMRA cells were FACS-enriched, and CD8+ and CD4+ T cells were isolated negatively. Random hexamers were used to reverse transcribe an amount of about 0.45 to 1 ug RNA. A multiplex approach, immunoSEQ multiplex PCR, amplified TCR beta CDR3 across 54 Vbeta and 13 Jbeta. TCRdb re-called the immunoSEQ multiplex PCR reads through MiXCR, storing one row per CDR3 protein. This table holds about 120,000 distinct CDR3 sequences, about 92% found once. Germline V CDR1 and CDR2: DFQATT, SNEGSKA (reference sequence). The CDR3 extends over 15 amino acids. V shed 1 base and J 10 bases; nucleotides not matched to a gene: 11.

V usage is TRBV20-1 and J usage is TRBJ1-4; 8 bases map to TRBD1. The sample consisted of CD4+ T cells from PBMCs. The sequence was obtained from a human donor with multiple sclerosis. The CDR3 here is CSARVPIQGDGKLFF. Here the CDR3 DNA reads TGCAGTGCTAGAGTACCCATACAGGGGGATGGAAAACTGTTTTTT.